Presented here are 5 T cell receptor beta chains from one specimen sequenced in a study of cytomegalovirus exposure and HLA in healthy donors. The PCR employed 60 Vbeta primers together with 13 Jbeta primers. This table comes from immunoSEQ multiplex PCR, and its TCRdb copy is limited to in-frame clones, with some not included. The top ten hold 3% to 3.5% of the sample, which has 150,000 to 200,000 clones, about 70% seen once. Sample: PBMCs. The origin of the receptors is a male donor in good health and CMV-seronegative.

The rearrangement uses TRBV29-1 and TRBJ2-3; 7 bases fit TRBD2. V lost 3 bases and J lost 5; bases outside the gene matches: 11. The germline CDR1 and CDR2 sequences are SQVTM and ANQGSEA. The CDR3 loop spans 15 amino acids. CDR3 nucleotides: TGCAGCGTTGAGGGGAGGGCAGGGTGGCTAGATACGCAGTATTTT. It codes for CSVEGRAGWLDTQYF.

This chain joins TRBV14 and TRBJ2-5; 13 nucleotides agree with TRBD2. V trimming: 4 bases; J trimming: 5 bases; junction bases outside the gene matches: 4. This CDR3 has 15 residues. Germline V gene sequence: CDR1 SGHDN, CDR2 FVKESK. CDR3 amino acids: CASSRGLAGVETQYF. The CDR3 DNA reads TGTGCCAGCAGCCGCGGACTAGCGGGGGTTGAGACCCAGTACTTC. The variable domain in full, with the rest retrieved from reference TRBV14 and TRBJ2-5, is EAGVTQFPSHSVIEKGQTVTLRCDPISGHDNLYWYRRVMGKEIKFLLHFVKESKQDESGMPNNRFLAERTGGTYSTLKVQPAELEDSGVYFCASSRGLAGVETQYFGPGTRLLVL.

This chain connects TRBV9 to TRBJ2-1; perhaps TRBD2 as D (6 bases). The length of the CDR3 is 15 residues. V was cut by 2 bases and J by 2 bases, with 11 bases left in between. Germline V gives CDR1 SGDLS, CDR2 YYNGEE. DNA for the CDR3: TGTGCCAGCAGCGTCGCGGGACTTACCTACAATGAGCAGTTCTTC. Its protein is CASSVAGLTYNEQFF.

The chain couples TRBV18 to TRBJ1-2, with 7 bases aligning to TRBD1. CDR1 and CDR2 (germline): KGHSH, LQKENI. This CDR3 contains 14 residues. J gave up 8 bases and V 3 bases, and 9 bases lay outside the gene matches. CDR3 bases: TGTGCCAGCTCACCCAATGAGGGGGCCGGGGGCTACACCTTC. This sequence encodes CASSPNEGAGGYTF.

The chain carries TRBV9 and TRBJ1-5, with 10 nucleotides matching TRBD1. The length of the CDR3 is 15 residues. Germline assignment: CDR1 SGDLS and CDR2 YYNGEE. V lost 6 bases and J lost 4; bases outside the gene matches: 7. The CDR3 sequence is CASNPTGGENQPQHF. Here the CDR3 DNA reads TGTGCCAGCAACCCGACAGGGGGCGAGAATCAGCCCCAGCATTTT. Full variable domain (rest looked up from reference TRBV9 and TRBJ1-5): DSGVTQTPKHLITATGQRVTLRCSPRSGDLSVYWYQQSLDQGLQFLIQYYNGEERAKGNILERFSAQQFPDLHSELNLSSLELGDSALYFCASNPTGGENQPQHFGDGTRLSIL.